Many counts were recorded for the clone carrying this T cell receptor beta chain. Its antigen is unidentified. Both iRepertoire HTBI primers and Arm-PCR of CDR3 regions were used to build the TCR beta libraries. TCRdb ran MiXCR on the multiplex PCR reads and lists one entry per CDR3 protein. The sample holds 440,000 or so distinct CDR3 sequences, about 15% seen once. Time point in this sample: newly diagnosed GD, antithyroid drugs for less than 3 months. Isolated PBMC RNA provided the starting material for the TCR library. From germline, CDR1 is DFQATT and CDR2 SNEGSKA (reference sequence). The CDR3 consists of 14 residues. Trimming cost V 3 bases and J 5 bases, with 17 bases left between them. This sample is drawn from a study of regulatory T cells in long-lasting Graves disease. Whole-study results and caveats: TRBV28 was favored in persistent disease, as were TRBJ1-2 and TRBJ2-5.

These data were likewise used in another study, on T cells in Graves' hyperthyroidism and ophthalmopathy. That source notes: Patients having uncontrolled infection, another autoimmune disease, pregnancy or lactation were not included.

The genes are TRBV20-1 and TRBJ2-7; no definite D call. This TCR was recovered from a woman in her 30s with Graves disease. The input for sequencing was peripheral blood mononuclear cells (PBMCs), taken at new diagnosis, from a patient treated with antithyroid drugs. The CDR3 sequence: CSARDSSSLDEQYF. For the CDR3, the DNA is TGCAGTGCTAGGGATAGCTCTTCCCTCGACGAGCAGTACTTC.